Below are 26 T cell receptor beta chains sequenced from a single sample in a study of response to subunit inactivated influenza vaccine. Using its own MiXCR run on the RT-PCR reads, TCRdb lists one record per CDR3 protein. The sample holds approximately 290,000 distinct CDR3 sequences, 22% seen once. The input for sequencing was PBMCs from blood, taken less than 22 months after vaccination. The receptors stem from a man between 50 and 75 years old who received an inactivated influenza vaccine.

The CDR3 is CASSLVWRGNEKLFF. The CDR3 coding sequence is TGTGCCAGCAGCTTGGTGTGGCGGGGTAATGAAAAACTGTTTTTT. V is TRBV5-5 and J is TRBJ1-4; D gene uncertain. The V end lost 0 bases, the J end lost 4 bases, and 10 bases lay between the germline ends. Germline V gives CDR1 SGHKS, CDR2 YYEKEE (reference sequence). This CDR3 spans 15 amino acids.

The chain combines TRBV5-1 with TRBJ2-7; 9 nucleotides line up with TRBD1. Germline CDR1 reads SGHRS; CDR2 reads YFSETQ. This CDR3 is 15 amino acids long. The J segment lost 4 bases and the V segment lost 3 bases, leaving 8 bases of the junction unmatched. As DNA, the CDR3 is TGCGCCAGCAGCTCAACGCAAGGACAGGGGTACGAGCAGTACTTC. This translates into CASSSTQGQGYEQYF.

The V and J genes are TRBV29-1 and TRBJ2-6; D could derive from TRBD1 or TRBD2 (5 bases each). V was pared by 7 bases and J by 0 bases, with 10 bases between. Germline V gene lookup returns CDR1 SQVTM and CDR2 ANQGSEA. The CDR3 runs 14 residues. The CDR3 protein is CSAEGISGANVLTF. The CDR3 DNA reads TGCAGCGCCGAGGGGATCTCTGGGGCCAACGTCCTGACTTTC.

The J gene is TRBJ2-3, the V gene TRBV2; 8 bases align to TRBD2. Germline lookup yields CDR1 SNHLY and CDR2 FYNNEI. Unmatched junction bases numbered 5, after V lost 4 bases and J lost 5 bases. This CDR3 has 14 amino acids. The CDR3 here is CASSGGLGVDTQYF. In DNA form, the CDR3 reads TGTGCCAGCAGTGGGGGACTAGGTGTAGATACGCAGTATTTT.

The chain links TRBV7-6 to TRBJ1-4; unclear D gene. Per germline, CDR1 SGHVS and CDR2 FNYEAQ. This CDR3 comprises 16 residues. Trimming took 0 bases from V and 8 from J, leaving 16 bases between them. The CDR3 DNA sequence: TGTGCCAGCAGCTTAGCGGATGGCCCCACCGGGGAAAAACTGTTTTTT. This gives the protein CASSLADGPTGEKLFF.

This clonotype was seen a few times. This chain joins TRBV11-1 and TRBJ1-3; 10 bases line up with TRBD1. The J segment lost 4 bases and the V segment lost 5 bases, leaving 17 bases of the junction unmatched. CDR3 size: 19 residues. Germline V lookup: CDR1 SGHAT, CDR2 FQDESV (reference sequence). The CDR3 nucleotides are TGTGCCAGCAGCGGAAACCCCAGACAGGGGGCAGCTCCGGGAAACACCATATATTTT. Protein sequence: CASSGNPRQGAAPGNTIYF. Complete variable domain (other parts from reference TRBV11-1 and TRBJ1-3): EAEVAQSPRYKITEKSQAVAFWCDPISGHATLYWYRQILGQGPELLVQFQDESVVDDSQLPKDRFSAERLKGVDSTLKIQPAELGDSAMYLCASSGNPRQGAAPGNTIYFGEGSWLTVV.

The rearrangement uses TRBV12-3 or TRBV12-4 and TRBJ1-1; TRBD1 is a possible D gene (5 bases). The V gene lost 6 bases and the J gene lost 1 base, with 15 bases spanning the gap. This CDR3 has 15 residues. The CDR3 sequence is CASRLPGAGNTEAFF. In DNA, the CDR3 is TGTGCCAGCAGATTACCCGGGGCCGGGAACACTGAAGCTTTCTTT.

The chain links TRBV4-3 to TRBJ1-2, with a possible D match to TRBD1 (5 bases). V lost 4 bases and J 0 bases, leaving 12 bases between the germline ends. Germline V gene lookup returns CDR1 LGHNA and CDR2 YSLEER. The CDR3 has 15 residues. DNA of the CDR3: TGCGCCAGCAGCCCTGGAGTGGGGGCTAACTATGGCTACACCTTC. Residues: CASSPGVGANYGYTF.

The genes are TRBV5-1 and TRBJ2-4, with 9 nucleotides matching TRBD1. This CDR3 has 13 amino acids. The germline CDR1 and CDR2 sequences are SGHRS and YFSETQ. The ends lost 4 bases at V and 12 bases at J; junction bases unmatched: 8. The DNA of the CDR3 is TGCGCCAGCAGCCCTCGGGACAGGGCGGCTCAGTACTTC. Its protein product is CASSPRDRAAQYF.

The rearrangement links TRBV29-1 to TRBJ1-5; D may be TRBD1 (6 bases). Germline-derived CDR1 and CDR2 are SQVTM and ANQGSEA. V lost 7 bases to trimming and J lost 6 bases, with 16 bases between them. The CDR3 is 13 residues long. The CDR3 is CSALGGAGQPQHF. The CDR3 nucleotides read TGCAGCGCTCTGGGGGGGGCTGGTCAGCCCCAGCATTTT.

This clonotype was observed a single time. CDR3 region: CASSQDLLAGVLGETQYF. DNA of the CDR3: TGTGCCAGCAGCCAAGATTTACTAGCGGGGGTTTTGGGAGAGACCCAGTACTTC. This rearrangement joins TRBV3-1 to TRBJ2-5; the match to TRBD2 covers 11 bases. The ends lost 0 bases at V and 4 bases at J; junction bases unmatched: 10. CDR1 and CDR2 (germline): LGHDT, YNNKEL (reference sequence). The CDR3 runs 18 residues.

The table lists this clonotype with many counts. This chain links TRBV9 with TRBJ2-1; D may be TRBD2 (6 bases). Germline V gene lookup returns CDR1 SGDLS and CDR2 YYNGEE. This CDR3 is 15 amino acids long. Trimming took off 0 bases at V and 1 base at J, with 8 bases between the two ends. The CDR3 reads CASSVAGTSYNEQFF. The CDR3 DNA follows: TGTGCCAGCAGCGTAGCCGGGACTTCCTACAATGAGCAGTTCTTC.

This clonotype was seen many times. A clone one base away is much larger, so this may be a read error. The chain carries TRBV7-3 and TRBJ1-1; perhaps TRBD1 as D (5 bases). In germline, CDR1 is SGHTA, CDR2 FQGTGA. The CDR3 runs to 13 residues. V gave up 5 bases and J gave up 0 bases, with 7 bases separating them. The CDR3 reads CASSRGLNTEAFF. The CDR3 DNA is TGTGCCAGCAGCCGGGGACTGAACACTGAAGCTTTCTTT.

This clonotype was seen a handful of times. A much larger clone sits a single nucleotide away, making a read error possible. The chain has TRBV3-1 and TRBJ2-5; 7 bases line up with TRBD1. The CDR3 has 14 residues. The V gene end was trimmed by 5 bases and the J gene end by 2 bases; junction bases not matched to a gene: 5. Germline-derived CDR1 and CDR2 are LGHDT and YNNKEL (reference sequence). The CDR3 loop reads CASSSGGRQETQYF. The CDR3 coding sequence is TGTGCCAGCAGCTCAGGGGGAAGGCAAGAGACCCAGTACTTC.

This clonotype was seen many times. CDR3 in DNA: TGCAGTGCTAGACAGATCTTGGGGCAAGAGACCCAGTACTTC. It specifies CSARQILGQETQYF. The rearrangement uses TRBV20-1 and TRBJ2-5; no clear D gene. This CDR3 is 14 amino acids long. V was shortened by 2 bases and J by 2 bases, with 12 bases between the two germline ends. Germline lookup yields CDR1 DFQATT and CDR2 SNEGSKA (reference sequence).

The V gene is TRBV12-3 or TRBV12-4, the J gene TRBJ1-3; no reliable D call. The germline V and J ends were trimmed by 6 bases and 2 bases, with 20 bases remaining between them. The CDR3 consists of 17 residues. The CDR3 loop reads CASSPVGVRTAGNTIYF. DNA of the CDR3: TGTGCCAGCAGCCCCGTCGGGGTAAGGACCGCTGGAAACACCATATATTTT.

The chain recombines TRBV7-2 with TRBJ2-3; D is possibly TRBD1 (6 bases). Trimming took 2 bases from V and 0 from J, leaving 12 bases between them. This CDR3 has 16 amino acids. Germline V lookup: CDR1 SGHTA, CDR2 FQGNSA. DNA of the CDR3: TGTGCCAGCAGCTTAATGCCAGGGGTTAGCACAGATACGCAGTATTTT. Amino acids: CASSLMPGVSTDTQYF. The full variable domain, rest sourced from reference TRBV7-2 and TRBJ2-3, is GAGVSQSPSNKVTEKGKDVELRCDPISGHTALYWYRQSLGQGLEFLIYFQGNSAPDKSGLPSDRFSAERTGGSVSTLTIQRTQQEDSAVYLCASSLMPGVSTDTQYFGPGTRLTVL.

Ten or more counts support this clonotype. DNA of the CDR3: TGCGCCAGCAGCTTCCGGGCACAGGACGCCTGGACCGGGGAGCTGTTTTTT. It encodes CASSFRAQDAWTGELFF. The genes are TRBV5-1 and TRBJ2-2; possible D gene TRBD1, 5 bases. Germline CDR1 reads SGHRS; CDR2 reads YFSETQ. V was trimmed by 2 bases and J by 5 bases, leaving 19 bases between them. The CDR3 runs 17 residues.

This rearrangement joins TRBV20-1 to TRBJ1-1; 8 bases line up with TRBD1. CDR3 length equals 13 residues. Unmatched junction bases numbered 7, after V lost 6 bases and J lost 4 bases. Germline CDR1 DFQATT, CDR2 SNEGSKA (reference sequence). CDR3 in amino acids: CSAVTDRATEAFF. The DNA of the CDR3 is TGCAGTGCAGTGACGGACAGGGCCACTGAAGCTTTCTTT.

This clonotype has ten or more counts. The CDR3 DNA sequence: TGTGCCAGCAGTACCCGGACAGGGCGCTCTGGAAACACCATATATTTT. It is translated as CASSTRTGRSGNTIYF. The chain has TRBV28 and TRBJ1-3; 8 bases are shared with TRBD1. Trimming removed 5 bases from V and 0 bases from J; junction bases left unmatched: 6. The length of the CDR3 is 16 residues. Per germline, CDR1 MDHEN and CDR2 SYDVKM. The full variable domain, rest sourced from reference TRBV28 and TRBJ1-3, is DVKVTQSSRYLVKRTGEKVFLECVQDMDHENMFWYRQDPGLGLRLIYFSYDVKMKEKGDIPEGYSVSREKKERFSLILESASTNQTSMYLCASSTRTGRSGNTIYFGEGSWLTVV.

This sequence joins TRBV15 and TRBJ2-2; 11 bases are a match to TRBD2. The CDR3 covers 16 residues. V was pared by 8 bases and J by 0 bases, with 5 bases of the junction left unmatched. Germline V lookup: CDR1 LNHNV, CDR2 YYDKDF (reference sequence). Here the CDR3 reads CATSGLAASNTGELFF. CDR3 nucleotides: TGTGCCACCTCGGGACTAGCGGCTTCGAACACCGGGGAGCTGTTTTTT.

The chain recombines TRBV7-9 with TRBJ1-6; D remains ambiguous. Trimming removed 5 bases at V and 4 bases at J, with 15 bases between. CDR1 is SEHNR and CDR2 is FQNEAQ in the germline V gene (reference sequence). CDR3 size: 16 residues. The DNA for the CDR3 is TGTGCCAGCAGCCAGCCGAGGCTCGGGTATAATTCACCCCTCCACTTT. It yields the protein CASSQPRLGYNSPLHF.

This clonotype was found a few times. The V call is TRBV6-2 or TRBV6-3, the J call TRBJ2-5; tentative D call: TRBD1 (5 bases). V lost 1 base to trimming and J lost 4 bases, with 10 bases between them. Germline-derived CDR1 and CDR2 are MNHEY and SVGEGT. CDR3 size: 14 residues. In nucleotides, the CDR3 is TGTGCCAGCAGTTACTACCAGGGCGGAGAGACCCAGTACTTC. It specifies CASSYYQGGETQYF.

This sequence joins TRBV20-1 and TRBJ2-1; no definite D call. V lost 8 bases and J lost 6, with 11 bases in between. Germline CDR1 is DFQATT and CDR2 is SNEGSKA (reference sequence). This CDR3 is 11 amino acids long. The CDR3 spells CSPSSGNEQFF. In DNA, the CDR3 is TGCAGTCCCAGTTCTGGCAATGAGCAGTTCTTC.

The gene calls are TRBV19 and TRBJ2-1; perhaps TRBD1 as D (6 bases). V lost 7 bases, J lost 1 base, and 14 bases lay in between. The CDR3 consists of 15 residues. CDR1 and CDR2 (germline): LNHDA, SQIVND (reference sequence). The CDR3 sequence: CASTTQGRSYNEQFF. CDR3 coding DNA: TGTGCCAGTACCACACAGGGAAGGTCCTACAATGAGCAGTTCTTC.

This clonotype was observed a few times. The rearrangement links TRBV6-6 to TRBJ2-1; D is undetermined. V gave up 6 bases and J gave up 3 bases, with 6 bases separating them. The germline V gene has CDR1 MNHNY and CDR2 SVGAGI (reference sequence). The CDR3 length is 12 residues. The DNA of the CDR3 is TGTGCCAGCAGCTACGACTACAATGAGCAGTTCTTC. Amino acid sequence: CASSYDYNEQFF.